This TCR beta chain came from a study of blood T cell repertoires in COVID-19. The CDR3 is 14 amino acids. From germline, CDR1 is GTSNPN and CDR2 SVGIG (reference sequence). Trimming cost V 0 bases and J 11 bases, with 14 bases left between them. Self-reported history from a screening survey and questionnaire set each donor's cohort. The assay was immunoSEQ multiplex PCR, and TCRdb's table has in-frame clones only and misses some. The repertoire holds roughly 140,000 clones, about 84% seen once, with 1.5% to 2% in the top ten. The receptor was derived from a woman aged 18-35 years who had been exposed to COVID-19. The rearrangement uses TRBV30 and TRBJ1-6; weak D call: TRBD1 (6 bases). The sequencing sample was made of PBMCs or T cells enriched from blood (not recorded which). The CDR3 DNA reads as TGTGCCTGGAGTGTACTAGGGACAAAGGCACCCCTCCACTTT. Amino acid sequence: CAWSVLGTKAPLHF.